This record concerns one TCR beta chain sequence. This sample is part of a study of blood T cells in healthy people across ages. Peripheral blood from each donor was collected in a volume of approximately 9.2 milliliters. The V gene's germline CDR1 is MNHEY and CDR2 SMNVEV (reference sequence). Trimming removed 6 bases from V and 6 bases from J, with 12 bases in between. The CDR3 length is 13 residues. It was with a sample-barcoded 5' primer and a J-beta primer mix that a second PCR of roughly 6 to 12 cycles was run. A template-switch adaptor with 12 random nucleotides tagged each cDNA molecule. TCRdb independently ran MiXCR on the 5' RACE reads; one entry per CDR3 protein. Altogether roughly 800,000 distinct CDR3 sequences are present, roughly 64% being singletons, with the ten largest covering about 20%.

Sequences were obtained from blood. The genes are TRBV27 and TRBJ2-1; no reliable D call. This receptor was identified in a man aged 30 to 39 in good health. CDR3 region: CASSPTDLNEQFF. CDR3 sequence (DNA): TGTGCCAGCAGCCCCACAGACCTCAATGAGCAGTTCTTC.